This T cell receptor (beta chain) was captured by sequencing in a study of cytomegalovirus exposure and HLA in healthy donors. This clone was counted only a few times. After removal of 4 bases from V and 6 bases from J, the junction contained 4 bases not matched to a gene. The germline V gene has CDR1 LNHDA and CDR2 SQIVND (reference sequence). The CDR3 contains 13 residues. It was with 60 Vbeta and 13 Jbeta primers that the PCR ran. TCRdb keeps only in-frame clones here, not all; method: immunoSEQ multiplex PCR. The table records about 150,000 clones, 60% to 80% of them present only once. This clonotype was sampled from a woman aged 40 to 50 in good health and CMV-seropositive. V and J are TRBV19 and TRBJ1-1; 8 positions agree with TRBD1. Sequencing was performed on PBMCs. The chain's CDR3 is CASSKDRGAEAFF. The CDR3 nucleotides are TGTGCCAGTAGTAAAGACAGGGGAGCTGAAGCTTTCTTT.